The present TCR beta chain was sequenced within a study of Ad26.COV2.S vaccination and SARS-CoV-2 variants. Study in general: Into the muscle, Ad26.COV2.S was dosed once or twice, 56 days apart.

Treatment here: some 20 received Ad26.COV2.S at low or high dose, single or two shots; about 5 received placebo; per-sample allocation not given. After the first vaccine or placebo injection, samples were drawn on day 63. Based in Boston, the donor was an adult of 18-55 years. Spike of the Wuhan-strain SARS-CoV-2 was expressed by an Ad26 vector, which formed the vaccine. The trim removed 0 bases at V and 4 bases at J, leaving 3 bases unmatched. This CDR3 spans 15 amino acids. Germline CDR1 SGDLS, CDR2 YYNGEE. TCRdb's table, derived via immunoSEQ multiplex PCR, lists solely in-frame clones and lacks some. The table records some 290,000 clones, about 82% of them present only once.

The genes are TRBV9 and TRBJ2-3, with 9 nucleotides matching TRBD2. The specimen comprised peripheral blood, sampled in a trial of Ad26.COV2.S vaccine versus placebo. The TCR sequence derives from a person between 18 and 60 years old who received the Ad26.COV2.S COVID-19 vaccine or a placebo. The CDR3 region is CASSVVSGGSDTQYF. The CDR3 DNA reads as TGTGCCAGCAGCGTAGTAAGCGGGGGGTCAGATACGCAGTATTTT.